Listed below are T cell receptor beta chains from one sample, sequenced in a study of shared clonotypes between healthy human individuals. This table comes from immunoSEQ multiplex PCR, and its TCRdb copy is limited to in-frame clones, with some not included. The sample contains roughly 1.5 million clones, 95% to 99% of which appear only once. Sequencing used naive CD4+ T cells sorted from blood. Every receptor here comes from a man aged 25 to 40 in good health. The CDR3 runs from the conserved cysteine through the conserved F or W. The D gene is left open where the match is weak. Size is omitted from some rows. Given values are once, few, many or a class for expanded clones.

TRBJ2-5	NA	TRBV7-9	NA	TGTGCCAGCAGCCAGGGGACGGGGGAGACCCAGTACTTC	CASSQGTGETQYF
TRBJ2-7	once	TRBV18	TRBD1	TGTGCCAGCTCACCGACCAATGCCACAGGGGGCTACGAGCAGTACTTC	CASSPTNATGGYEQYF
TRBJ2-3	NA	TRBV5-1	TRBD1	TGCGCCAGCAGCTTCAGGGGGCCAGATACGCAGTATTTT	CASSFRGPDTQYF
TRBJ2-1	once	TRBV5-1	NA	TGCGCCAGCAGCTTTGGTCTAGGCCGAGTTTTGTCTCGAAACTACAATGAGCAGTTCTTC	CASSFGLGRVLSRNYNEQFF
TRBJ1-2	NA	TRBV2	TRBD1	TGTGCCAGCAGCGCCCACCCGGGACAGGGGGCTTATGGCTACACCTTC	CASSAHPGQGAYGYTF
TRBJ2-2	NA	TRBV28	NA	TGTGCCAGCAGTTTGCTTTCTCCGGTCACCGGGGAGCTGTTTTTT	CASSLLSPVTGELFF
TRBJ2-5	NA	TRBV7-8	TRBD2	TGTGCCAGCAGCTTAACGCTAGCGGCCGCCCCGGAGACCCAGTACTTC	CASSLTLAAAPETQYF
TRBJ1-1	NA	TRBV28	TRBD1	TGTGCCAGCAGTTTATTAGTTGGGACAGGTGATGCTTTCTTT	CASSLLVGTGDAFF
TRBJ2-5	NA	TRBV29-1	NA	TGCAGCGTTTACGGGACAAGGGACCAAGAGACCCAGTACTTC	CSVYGTRDQETQYF
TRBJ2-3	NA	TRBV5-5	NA	TGTGCCAGCAGCCTCGGCGGAGATACGCAGTATTTT	CASSLGGDTQYF
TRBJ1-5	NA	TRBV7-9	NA	TGTGCCAGCAGCCGAGAGGGGGGTCAGCCCCAGCATTTT	CASSREGGQPQHF
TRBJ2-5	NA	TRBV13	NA	TGTGCCCCACCTCGGAGACAAGAGACCCAGTACTTC	CAPPRRQETQYF
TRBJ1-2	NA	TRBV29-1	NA	TGCAGCGTTGAGGGAGGGACCCTCCTTAGCGGCTACACCTTC	CSVEGGTLLSGYTF
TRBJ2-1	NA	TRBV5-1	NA	TGCGCCAGCAGCTTGGATGACCCCTCCTACAATGAGCAGTTCTTC	CASSLDDPSYNEQFF
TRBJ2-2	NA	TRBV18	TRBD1	TGTGCCAGCTCACCAAGGACAGGAGAAACCGGGGAGCTGTTTTTT	CASSPRTGETGELFF
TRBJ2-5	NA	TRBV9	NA	TGTGCCAGCAGCGTAGATGAGGGGATGGGAGAGACCCAGTACTTC	CASSVDEGMGETQYF
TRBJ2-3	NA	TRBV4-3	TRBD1	TGCGCCAGCAGTCCAGGGGGAAGCACAGATACGCAGTATTTT	CASSPGGSTDTQYF
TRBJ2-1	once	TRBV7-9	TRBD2	TGTGCCAGCAGCCGGGAGGGGCTAGCGGGAAAAAGCTCCTACAATGAGCAGTTCTTC	CASSREGLAGKSSYNEQFF
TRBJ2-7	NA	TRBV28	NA	TGTGCCAGCATCGGCCAGGGATCCTACGAGCAGTACTTC	CASIGQGSYEQYF
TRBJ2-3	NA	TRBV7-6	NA	TGTGCCAGCAGCTCCCGGGGTAGCACAGATACGCAGTATTTT	CASSSRGSTDTQYF
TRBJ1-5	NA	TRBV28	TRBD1	TGTGCCAGCAGTCCTACACAGGGGGCCGGCAATCAGCCCCAGCATTTT	CASSPTQGAGNQPQHF
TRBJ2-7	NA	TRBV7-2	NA	TGTGCCAGCAGCTTAGCCGGGGCCAGGGTCGTCGGCGAGCAGTACTTC	CASSLAGARVVGEQYF
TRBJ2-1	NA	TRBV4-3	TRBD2	TGCGCCAGCAGCCAAGACCCATCAGCGGGAGCTTACAATGAGCAGTTCTTC	CASSQDPSAGAYNEQFF
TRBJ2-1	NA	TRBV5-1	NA	TGCGCCAGCAGGGAAATGGGCAATGAGCAGTTCTTC	CASREMGNEQFF
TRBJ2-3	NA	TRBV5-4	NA	TGTGCCAGCAGCGACACAGATACGCAGTATTTT	CASSDTDTQYF
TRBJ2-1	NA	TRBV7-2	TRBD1	TGTGCCAGCAGCTTAGTCCCTCGGCAGGGGGTTGGCTCCTACAATGAGCAGTTCTTC	CASSLVPRQGVGSYNEQFF
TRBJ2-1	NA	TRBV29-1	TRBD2	TGCAGCGTCAATGACTGGGCTAGCGGGAGAAGGTATGAGCAGTTCTTC	CSVNDWASGRRYEQFF